This T cell receptor (beta chain) comes out of a study of beta chain features in type 1 diabetes. Whole-study results and caveats: VDJ junctions from type 1 diabetes patients carried fewer insertions and larger deletions. TCRB CDR3s from Type 1 diabetes patients were moderately but significantly shorter in all four CD4+ subsets. Healthy donors had naive, central memory and Treg TCRB repertoires that appeared less similar than those seen among patients. Still unanswered here is whether HLA type influences TCRB rearrangement.

Expressed TCRB transcripts were sequenced after all isolated RNA was converted to cDNA. Sequencing used immunoSEQ multiplex PCR; TCRdb keeps in-frame clones, though not all of them. The data contain a few hundred thousand clones, 10% to 15% of them singletons. The trim removed 10 bases at V and 2 bases at J, leaving 12 bases unmatched. CDR3 length: 15 residues. Germline values: CDR1 MDHEN, CDR2 SYDVKM. Cells sorted by CD45RO/CCR7/CD25/CD127/CD95/CD27 comprised CD4+ naive, central memory, regulatory and stem cell-like memory cells. Of note for this clone: Its antigen is still unknown.

This sequence was found in a woman under 30 with type 1 diabetes. Sequences were obtained from naive CD4+ T cells from blood. This sequence joins TRBV28 and TRBJ2-7; 9 bases map to TRBD2. The CDR3 loop is CATRSAGGGTYEQYF. The CDR3 nucleotides are TGTGCCACCCGATCGGCGGGAGGGGGAACCTACGAGCAGTACTTC.